Each of the 8 T cell receptor beta chains below was sequenced from the same sample in a study of shared clonotypes between healthy human individuals. Some clones are missing from TCRdb's copy, which holds only in-frame ones; the method was immunoSEQ multiplex PCR. This sample has around 2.5 million clones, with approximately 93% found just once. The material sequenced was naive CD4+ T cells from PBMCs. Indicated subset: CD45RA+ positively selected. Every receptor here comes from a man younger than 35 in good health. Some clones in this sample may be carry-over from other donors' samples.

The chain combines TRBV6-6 with TRBJ2-2; 8 positions match TRBD1. The CDR3 has 14 amino acids. CDR1 MNHNY and CDR2 SVGAGI come from the germline V gene (reference sequence). V lost 6 bases and J lost 5; bases outside the gene matches: 5. Here the CDR3 reads CASRINRGTGELFF. The CDR3 DNA sequence: TGTGCCAGCAGGATCAACAGGGGGACCGGGGAGCTGTTTTTT.

The rearrangement links TRBV25-1 to TRBJ2-7; D is possibly TRBD2 (6 bases). V was pared by 1 base and J by 4 bases, with 8 bases between. The germline V gene has CDR1 MGHDK and CDR2 SYGVNS. This CDR3 is 13 amino acids long. The CDR3 region has the DNA TGTGCCAGCAGTGAATTGGGAGGATACGAGCAGTACTTC. It is translated as CASSELGGYEQYF.

J is TRBJ1-5 and V is TRBV5-5; D is undetermined. The V and J ends lost 3 bases and 4 bases respectively, with 20 bases between them. The CDR3 is made up of 17 amino acids. Per germline, CDR1 SGHKS and CDR2 YYEKEE (reference sequence). The CDR3 DNA follows: TGTGCCAGCAGCTACGTCGTGGCGGCCGAGCGGAATCAGCCCCAGCATTTT. Amino acids: CASSYVVAAERNQPQHF.

This clone has only a few counts. The genes are TRBV18 and TRBJ1-4; D is undetermined. CDR3 length equals 13 residues. Trimming took off 0 bases at V and 8 bases at J, with 7 bases between the two ends. The germline gives CDR1 KGHSH, CDR2 LQKENI. This chain's CDR3 is CASSPPITEKLFF. As DNA, the CDR3 is TGTGCCAGCTCACCACCTATTACCGAAAAACTGTTTTTT.

The rearrangement uses TRBV2 and TRBJ1-5; tentatively, D is TRBD1 (5 bases). CDR3 length: 15 residues. The germline gives CDR1 SNHLY, CDR2 FYNNEI. V dropped 8 bases and J dropped 2 bases, with 16 bases sitting between them. This CDR3 is CASALPGSGNQPQHF. CDR3 coding DNA: TGTGCCAGCGCCCTTCCAGGGAGCGGCAATCAGCCCCAGCATTTT.

V usage is TRBV6-6 and J usage is TRBJ2-7; the D call may be TRBD1 or TRBD2 (5 bases each). V was cut by 7 bases and J by 0 bases, with 16 bases left in between. The CDR3 extends over 15 amino acids. Germline CDR1 MNHNY, CDR2 SVGAGI (reference sequence). DNA for the CDR3: TGTGCCAGCACCCCCGGGACGGCGAGCTCCTACGAGCAGTACTTC. It specifies CASTPGTASSYEQYF.

The DNA of the CDR3 is TGTGCCAGCAGCTTGGCCAGAGGGGGAACTAGCACAGATACGCAGTATTTT. Its protein product is CASSLARGGTSTDTQYF. This chain uses TRBV5-4 with TRBJ2-3; tentatively, D is TRBD1 (6 bases). The germline CDR1 and CDR2 sequences are SGHNT and YYREEE (reference sequence). CDR3 size: 17 residues. Trimming pared 0 bases from V and 0 bases from J, leaving 14 bases between.

This clone was observed a handful of times. The rearrangement uses TRBV2 and TRBJ2-3; D gene uncertain. The germline V gene encodes CDR1 SNHLY and CDR2 FYNNEI. This CDR3 is 13 amino acids long. Trimming took off 2 bases at V and 1 base at J, with 4 bases between the two ends. In DNA form, the CDR3 reads TGTGCCAGCAGTGAACAGGGCACAGATACGCAGTATTTT. This gives the protein CASSEQGTDTQYF. The full variable domain, rest sourced from reference TRBV2 and TRBJ2-3, is EPEVTQTPSHQVTQMGQEVILRCVPISNHLYFYWYRQILGQKVEFLVSFYNNEISEKSEIFDDQFSVERPDGSNFTLKIRSTKLEDSAMYFCASSEQGTDTQYFGPGTRLTVL.